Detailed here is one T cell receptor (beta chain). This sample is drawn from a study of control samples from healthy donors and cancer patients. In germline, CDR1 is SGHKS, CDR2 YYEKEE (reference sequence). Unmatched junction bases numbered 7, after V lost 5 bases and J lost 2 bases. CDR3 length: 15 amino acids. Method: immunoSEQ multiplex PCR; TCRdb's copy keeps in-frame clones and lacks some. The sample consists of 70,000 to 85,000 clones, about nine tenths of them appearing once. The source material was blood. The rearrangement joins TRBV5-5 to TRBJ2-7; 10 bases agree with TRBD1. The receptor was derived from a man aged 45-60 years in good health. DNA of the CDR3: TGTGCCAGCAGTTTTGCCGGGACAGGGGCCTACGAGCAGTACTTC. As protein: CASSFAGTGAYEQYF.